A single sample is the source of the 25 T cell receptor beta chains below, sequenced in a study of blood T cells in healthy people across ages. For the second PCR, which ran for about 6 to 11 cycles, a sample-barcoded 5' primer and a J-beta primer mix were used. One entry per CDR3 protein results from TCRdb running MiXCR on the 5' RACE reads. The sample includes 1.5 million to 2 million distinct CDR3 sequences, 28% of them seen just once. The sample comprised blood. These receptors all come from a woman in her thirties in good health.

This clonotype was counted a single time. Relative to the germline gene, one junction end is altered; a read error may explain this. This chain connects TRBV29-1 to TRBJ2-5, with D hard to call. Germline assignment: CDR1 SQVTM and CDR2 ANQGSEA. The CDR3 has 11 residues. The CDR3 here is CSVSTVEAQYF. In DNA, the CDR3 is TGCAGCGTTAGCACGGTAGAGGCCCAGTACTTC. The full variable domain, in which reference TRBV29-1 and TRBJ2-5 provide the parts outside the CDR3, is SAVISQKPSRDICQRGTSLTIQCQVDSQVTMMFWYRQQPGQSLTLIATANQGSEATYESGFVIDKFPISRPNLTFSTLTVSNMSPEDSSIYLCSVSTVEAQYFGPGTRLLVL.

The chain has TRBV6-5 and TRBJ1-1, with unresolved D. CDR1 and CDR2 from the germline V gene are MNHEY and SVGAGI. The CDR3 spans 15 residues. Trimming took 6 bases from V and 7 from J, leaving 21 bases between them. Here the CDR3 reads CASSKPGDLSGEAFF. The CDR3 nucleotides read TGTGCCAGCAGCAAACCGGGCGACTTAAGCGGTGAAGCTTTCTTT.

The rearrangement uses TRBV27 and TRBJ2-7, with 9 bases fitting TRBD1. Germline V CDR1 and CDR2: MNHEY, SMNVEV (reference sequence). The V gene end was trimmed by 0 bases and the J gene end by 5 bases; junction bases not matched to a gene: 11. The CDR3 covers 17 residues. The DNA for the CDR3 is TGTGCCAGCAGTTTATCACCGAAACAGGGGGCGATGGACGAGCAGTACTTC. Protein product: CASSLSPKQGAMDEQYF.

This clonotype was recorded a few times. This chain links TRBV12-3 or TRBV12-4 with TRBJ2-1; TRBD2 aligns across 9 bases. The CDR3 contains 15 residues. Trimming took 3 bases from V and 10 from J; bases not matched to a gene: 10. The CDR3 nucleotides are TGTGCCAGCAGTTTTTATGCGGGGGGGCCTGGGGAGCAGTTCTTC. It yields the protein CASSFYAGGPGEQFF.

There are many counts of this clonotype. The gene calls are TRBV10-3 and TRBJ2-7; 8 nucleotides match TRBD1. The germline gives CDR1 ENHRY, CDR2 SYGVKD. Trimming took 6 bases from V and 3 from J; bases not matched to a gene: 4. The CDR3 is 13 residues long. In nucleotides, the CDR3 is TGTGCCATCAGCCAGGACAGGGACTACGAGCAGTACTTC. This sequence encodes CAISQDRDYEQYF.

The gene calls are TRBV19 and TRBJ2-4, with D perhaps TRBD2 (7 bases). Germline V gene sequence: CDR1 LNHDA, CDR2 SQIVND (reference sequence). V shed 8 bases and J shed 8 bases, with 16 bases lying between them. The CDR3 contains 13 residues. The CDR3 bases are TGTGCCAGTGGGGGGGGGCTTGACTACATTCAGTACTTC. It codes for CASGGGLDYIQYF.

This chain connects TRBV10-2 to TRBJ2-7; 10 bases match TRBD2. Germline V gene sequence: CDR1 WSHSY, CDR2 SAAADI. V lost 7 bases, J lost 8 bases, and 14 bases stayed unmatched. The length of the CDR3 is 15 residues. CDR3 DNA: TGCGCCAGCAACTTACTAGCGGGATTGAGAAACAAGCAGTACTTC. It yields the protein CASNLLAGLRNKQYF.

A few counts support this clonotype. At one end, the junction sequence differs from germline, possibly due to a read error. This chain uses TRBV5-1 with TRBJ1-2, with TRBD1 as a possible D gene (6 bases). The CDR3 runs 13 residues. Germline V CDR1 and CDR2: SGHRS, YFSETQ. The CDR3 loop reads CASSLQGIYGCTF. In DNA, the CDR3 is TGCGCCAGCAGTTTACAGGGAATTTATGGCTGCACCTTC.

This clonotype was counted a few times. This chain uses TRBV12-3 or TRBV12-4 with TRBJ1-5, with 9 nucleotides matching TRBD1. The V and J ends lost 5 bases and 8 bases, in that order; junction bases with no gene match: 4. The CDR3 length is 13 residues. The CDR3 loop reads CASSGTGPKPQHF. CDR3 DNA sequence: TGTGCCAGCAGTGGGACAGGGCCTAAGCCCCAGCATTTT.

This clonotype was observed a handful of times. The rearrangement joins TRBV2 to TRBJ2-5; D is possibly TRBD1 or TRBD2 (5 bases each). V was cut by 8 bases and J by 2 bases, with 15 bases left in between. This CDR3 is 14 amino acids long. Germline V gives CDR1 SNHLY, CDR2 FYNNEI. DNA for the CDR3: TGTGCCAGCGGGGGTCGACAGAAACAAGAGACCCAGTACTTC. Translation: CASGGRQKQETQYF. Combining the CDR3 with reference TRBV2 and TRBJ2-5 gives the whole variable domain EPEVTQTPSHQVTQMGQEVILRCVPISNHLYFYWYRQILGQKVEFLVSFYNNEISEKSEIFDDQFSVERPDGSNFTLKIRSTKLEDSAMYFCASGGRQKQETQYFGPGTRLLVL.

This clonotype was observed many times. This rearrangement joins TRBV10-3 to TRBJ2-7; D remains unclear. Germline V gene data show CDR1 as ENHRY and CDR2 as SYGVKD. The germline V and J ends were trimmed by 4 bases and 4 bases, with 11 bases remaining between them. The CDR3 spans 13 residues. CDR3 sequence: CAISGGPSYEQYF. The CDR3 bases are TGTGCCATCAGTGGGGGTCCCTCGTACGAGCAGTACTTC.

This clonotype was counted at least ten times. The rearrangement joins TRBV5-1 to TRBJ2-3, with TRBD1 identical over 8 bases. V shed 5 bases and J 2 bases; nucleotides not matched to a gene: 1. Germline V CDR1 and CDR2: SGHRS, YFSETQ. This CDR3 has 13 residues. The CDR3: CASRGQVTDTQYF. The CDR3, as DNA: TGCGCCAGCAGGGGACAGGTCACAGATACGCAGTATTTT.

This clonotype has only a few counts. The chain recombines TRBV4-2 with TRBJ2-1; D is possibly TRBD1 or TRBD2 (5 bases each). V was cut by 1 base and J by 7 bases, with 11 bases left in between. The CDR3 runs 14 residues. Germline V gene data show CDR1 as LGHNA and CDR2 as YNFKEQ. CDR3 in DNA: TGTGCCAGCAGCCAAGGTGGGGGACCAAATGAGCAGTTCTTC. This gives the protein CASSQGGGPNEQFF.

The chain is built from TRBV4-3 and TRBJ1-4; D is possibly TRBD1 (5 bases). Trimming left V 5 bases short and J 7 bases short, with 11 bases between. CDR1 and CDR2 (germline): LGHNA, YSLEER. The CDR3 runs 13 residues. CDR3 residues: CASSGDGSEKLFF. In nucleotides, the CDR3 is TGCGCCAGCAGCGGGGACGGGAGTGAAAAACTGTTTTTT.

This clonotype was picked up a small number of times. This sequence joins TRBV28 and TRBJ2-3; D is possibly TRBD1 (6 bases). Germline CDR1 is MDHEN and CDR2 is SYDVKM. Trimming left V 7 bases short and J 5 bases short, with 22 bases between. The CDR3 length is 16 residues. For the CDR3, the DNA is TGTGCCAGCACCCAGGGGTACAGAGGAGTGGTAGATACGCAGTATTTT. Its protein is CASTQGYRGVVDTQYF.

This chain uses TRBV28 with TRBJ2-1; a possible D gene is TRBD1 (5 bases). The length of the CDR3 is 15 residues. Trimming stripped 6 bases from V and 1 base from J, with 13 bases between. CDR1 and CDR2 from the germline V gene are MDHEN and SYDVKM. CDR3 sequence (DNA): TGTGCCAGCAGACCCGACAGAAGATCCTACAATGAGCAGTTCTTC. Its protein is CASRPDRRSYNEQFF.

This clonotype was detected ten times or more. The CDR3 bases are TGTGCCAGCAGTCGAGGGGAGTACGAGCAGTACTTC. Protein: CASSRGEYEQYF. The chain recombines TRBV6-5 with TRBJ2-7; D possibly matches TRBD1 or TRBD2 (5 bases each). V gave up 5 bases and J gave up 4 bases, with 9 bases separating them. CDR1 is MNHEY, CDR2 SVGAGI, per germline. This CDR3 has 12 residues.

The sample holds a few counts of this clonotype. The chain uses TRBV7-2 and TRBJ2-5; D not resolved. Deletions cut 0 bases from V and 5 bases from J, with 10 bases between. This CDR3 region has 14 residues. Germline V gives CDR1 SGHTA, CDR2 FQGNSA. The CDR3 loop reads CASSLARSRETQYF. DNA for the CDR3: TGTGCCAGCAGCTTAGCCAGGTCACGGGAGACCCAGTACTTC.

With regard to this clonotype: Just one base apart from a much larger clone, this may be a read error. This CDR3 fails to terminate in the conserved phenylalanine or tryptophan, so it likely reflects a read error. CDR3 bases: TGTGCCAGCAGCTTTACTGGGGATACGCAGTATTGT. Protein sequence: CASSFTGDTQYC. The chain links TRBV7-2 to TRBJ2-3, with unresolved D. V lost 3 bases and J lost 6, with 7 bases in between. This CDR3 contains 12 residues. Germline V gives CDR1 SGHTA, CDR2 FQGNSA.

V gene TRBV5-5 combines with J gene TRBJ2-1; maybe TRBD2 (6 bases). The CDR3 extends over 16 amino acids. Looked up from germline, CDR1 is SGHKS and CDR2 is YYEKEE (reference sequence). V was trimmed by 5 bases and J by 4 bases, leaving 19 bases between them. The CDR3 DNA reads TGTGCCAGCAGTGTTAGGGCGTCTAGCGTTTACAATGAGCAGTTCTTC. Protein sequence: CASSVRASSVYNEQFF.

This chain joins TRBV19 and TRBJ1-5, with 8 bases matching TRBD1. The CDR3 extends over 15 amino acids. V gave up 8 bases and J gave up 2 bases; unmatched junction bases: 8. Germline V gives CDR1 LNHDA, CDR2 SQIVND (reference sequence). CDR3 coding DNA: TGTGCCAGTGGCCGGACAGGGATCGGCAATCAGCCCCAGCATTTT. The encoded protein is CASGRTGIGNQPQHF.

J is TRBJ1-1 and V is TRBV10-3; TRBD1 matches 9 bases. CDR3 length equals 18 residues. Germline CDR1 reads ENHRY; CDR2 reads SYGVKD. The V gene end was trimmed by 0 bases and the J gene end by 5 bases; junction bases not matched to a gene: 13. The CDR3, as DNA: TGTGCCATCAGTGAGTCTGTACTAGGTGGACAGGGGAGGACTGAAGCTTTCTTT. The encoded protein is CAISESVLGGQGRTEAFF.

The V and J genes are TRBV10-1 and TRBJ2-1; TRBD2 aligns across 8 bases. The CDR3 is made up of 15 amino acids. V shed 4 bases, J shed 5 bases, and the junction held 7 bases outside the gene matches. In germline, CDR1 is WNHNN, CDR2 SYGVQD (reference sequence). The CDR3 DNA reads TGCGCCAGCAGTGGAGGCGGGGGGAGGAACAATGAGCAGTTCTTC. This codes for CASSGGGGRNNEQFF.

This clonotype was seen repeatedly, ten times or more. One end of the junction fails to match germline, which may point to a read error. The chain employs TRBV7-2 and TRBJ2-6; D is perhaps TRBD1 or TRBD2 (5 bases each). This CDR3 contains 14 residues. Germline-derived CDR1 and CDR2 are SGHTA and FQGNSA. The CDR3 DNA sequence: TGCGGGACCGTTCGCCTCTCTGGGGCCAACGTCCTGACTTTC. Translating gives CGTVRLSGANVLTF. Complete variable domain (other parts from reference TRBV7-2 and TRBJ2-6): GAGVSQSPSNKVTEKGKDVELRCDPISGHTALYWYRQSLGQGLEFLIYFQGNSAPDKSGLPSDRFSAERTGGSVSTLTIQRTQQEDSAVYLCGTVRLSGANVLTFGAGSRLTVL.

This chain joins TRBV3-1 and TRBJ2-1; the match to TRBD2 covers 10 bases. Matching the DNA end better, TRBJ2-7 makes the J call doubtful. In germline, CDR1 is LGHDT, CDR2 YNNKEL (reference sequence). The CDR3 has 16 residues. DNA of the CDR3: TGTGCCAGCAGCCTCCAAGCGGGGGGGTCCTACAATGAGCAGTACTTC. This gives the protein CASSLQAGGSYNEQYF.